The 16 T cell receptor beta chains below all came from one sample that was sequenced in a study of blood T cell repertoires in COVID-19. Some clones are missing from TCRdb's copy, which holds only in-frame ones; the method was immunoSEQ multiplex PCR. The sample carries fewer than 500,000 clones, around nine tenths recorded once. Source material: peripheral blood. The receptors shown here come from a man aged 18 to 30 with COVID-19, enrolled during active disease.

The CDR3 DNA reads TGTGCCAGCAGCACCCTACAGGGGGCTGGTGGCTACACCTTC. Translated: CASSTLQGAGGYTF. This chain uses TRBV6-5 with TRBJ1-2; 9 bases are shared with TRBD1. Germline lookup yields CDR1 MNHEY and CDR2 SVGAGI. The CDR3 spans 14 residues. The ends lost 6 bases at V and 7 bases at J; junction bases unmatched: 9.

The V gene is TRBV5-4, the J gene TRBJ2-5; 9 bases align to TRBD2. This CDR3 contains 16 residues. Germline CDR1 reads SGHNT; CDR2 reads YYREEE (reference sequence). The trim removed 4 bases at V and 1 base at J, leaving 8 bases unmatched. DNA of the CDR3: TGTGCCAGCAGCGCAGAACAGACTAGCGGCCAAGAGACCCAGTACTTC. This encodes CASSAEQTSGQETQYF.

This clone has only one observation. The chain combines TRBV29-1 with TRBJ1-3; 9 bases map to TRBD1. Germline values: CDR1 SQVTM, CDR2 ANQGSEA. With 6 bases clipped from V and 4 bases from J, the junction kept 13 bases outside the gene matches. CDR3 length equals 16 residues. The CDR3 DNA reads TGCAGCGTCTCGGACAGGGGAAAGATGACGGGAAACACCATATATTTT. As protein: CSVSDRGKMTGNTIYF.

This chain links TRBV7-9 with TRBJ2-1; 8 nucleotides line up with TRBD2. The J segment lost 8 bases and the V segment lost 3 bases, leaving 9 bases of the junction unmatched. CDR1 and CDR2 (germline): SEHNR, FQNEAQ (reference sequence). This CDR3 has 15 residues. CDR3 protein: CASSFGSGSFDEQFF. The CDR3 coding sequence is TGTGCCAGCAGCTTCGGGAGCGGGAGCTTCGATGAGCAGTTCTTC.

The table lists this clone with a few counts. The chain combines TRBV7-6 with TRBJ1-5, with 7 bases aligning to TRBD1. The trim removed 0 bases at V and 1 base at J, leaving 6 bases unmatched. Germline values: CDR1 SGHVS, CDR2 FNYEAQ. The CDR3 is 17 amino acids. The CDR3 bases are TGTGCCAGCAGCTTAGCCGGCGGCAGGGGGAGCAATCAGCCCCAGCATTTT. As protein: CASSLAGGRGSNQPQHF.

This chain joins TRBV4-1 and TRBJ1-6; D gene unclear. This CDR3 spans 15 amino acids. CDR1 and CDR2 from the germline V gene are MGHRA and YSYEKL. Trimming left V 0 bases short and J 6 bases short, with 9 bases between. CDR3 sequence: CASSQEARSNSPLHF. CDR3 DNA sequence: TGCGCCAGCAGCCAAGAGGCCAGGTCTAATTCACCCCTCCACTTT.

The V and J genes are TRBV10-3 and TRBJ2-6, with 11 positions matching TRBD1. CDR1 and CDR2 (germline): ENHRY, SYGVKD. V was pared by 3 bases and J by 1 base, with 5 bases of the junction left unmatched. CDR3 length equals 18 residues. CDR3 residues: CAISDGGTGGSGANVLTF. CDR3 nucleotides: TGTGCCATCAGTGACGGTGGGACAGGGGGTTCTGGGGCCAACGTCCTGACTTTC.

The genes are TRBV3-1 (or the pseudogene TRBV3-2) and TRBJ1-2, with D unclear. The CDR3 totals 14 residues. Germline CDR1 reads LGHDT; CDR2 reads YNNKEL (reference sequence). Deletions cut 0 bases from V and 2 bases from J, with 7 bases between. CDR3 DNA sequence: TGTGCCAGCAGCCAAGATAGCCAGAACTATGGCTACACCTTC. It encodes CASSQDSQNYGYTF.

The chain combines TRBV27 with TRBJ2-2; 7 bases fit TRBD2. The CDR3 contains 15 residues. The germline V gene has CDR1 MNHEY and CDR2 SMNVEV (reference sequence). The junction had 9 bases not matched to a gene; V was cut back by 5 bases and J by 6 bases. The CDR3 nucleotides are TGTGCCAGCAGTCCCGGGAGGCTTTATCCCGGGGAGCTGTTTTTT. Translation gives CASSPGRLYPGELFF.

DNA for the CDR3: TGTGCCAGCAGTCGGGAACTAGCGTTTTACGAGCAGTACTTC. Translation gives CASSRELAFYEQYF. V and J are TRBV6-5 and TRBJ2-7, with 7 bases that match TRBD2. V was pared by 5 bases and J by 4 bases, with 8 bases of the junction left unmatched. The CDR3 is 14 amino acids. Germline V gene lookup returns CDR1 MNHEY and CDR2 SVGAGI.

The V and J genes are TRBV27 and TRBJ2-1; possibly TRBD2 for D (6 bases). CDR1 and CDR2 (germline): MNHEY, SMNVEV (reference sequence). Trimming stripped 5 bases from V and 5 bases from J, with 16 bases between. The CDR3 has 15 amino acids. Here the CDR3 reads CASSPRRAPDNEQFF. CDR3 in DNA: TGTGCCAGCAGTCCACGGAGGGCCCCCGACAATGAGCAGTTCTTC.

The CDR3 DNA follows: TGTGCCTGGAGTCTAGCAAGGGACAGGCCGAATGAAAAACTGTTTTTT. It specifies CAWSLARDRPNEKLFF. The genes are TRBV30 and TRBJ1-4, with 8 bases aligning to TRBD1. Germline V CDR1 and CDR2: GTSNPN, SVGIG (reference sequence). There are 16 residues in the CDR3. The junction had 10 bases not matched to a gene; V was cut back by 2 bases and J by 5 bases.

The chain employs TRBV24-1 and TRBJ1-5, with D possibly TRBD1 on 5 matching bases. This CDR3 is built from 13 residues. Germline V gene lookup returns CDR1 KGHDR and CDR2 SFDVKD. V shed 4 bases and J shed 7 bases, with 10 bases lying between them. In DNA, the CDR3 is TGTGCCACCAGTGAAGACAGTTTCCAGCCCCAGCATTTT. It codes for CATSEDSFQPQHF.

The CDR3 loop reads CASSTTLAGGYNEQFF. DNA of the CDR3: TGTGCCAGTAGTACTACACTAGCGGGGGGATACAATGAGCAGTTCTTC. This sequence joins TRBV19 and TRBJ2-1; TRBD2 matches 12 bases. V gave up 4 bases and J gave up 4 bases; unmatched junction bases: 5. This CDR3 is built from 16 residues. Germline assignment: CDR1 LNHDA and CDR2 SQIVND (reference sequence).

The chain carries TRBV2 and TRBJ2-7; TRBD2 matches 8 bases. The CDR3 covers 14 residues. Germline CDR1 and CDR2: SNHLY and FYNNEI. J gave up 4 bases and V 4 bases, and 6 bases lay outside the gene matches. Here the CDR3 reads CASSGRLARYEQYF. The CDR3 DNA is TGTGCCAGCAGTGGCCGACTAGCGAGATACGAGCAGTACTTC.

The rearrangement uses TRBV6-2 or TRBV6-3 and TRBJ1-5, with TRBD1 identical over 8 bases. Trimming took 6 bases from V and 2 from J; bases not matched to a gene: 9. The CDR3 has 16 residues. Germline-derived CDR1 and CDR2 are MNHEY and SVGEGT. The CDR3 DNA follows: TGTGCCAGCAGCCCTAGGACAGGGCAACGCAATCAGCCCCAGCATTTT. It is translated as CASSPRTGQRNQPQHF.